This note documents a single TCR beta chain sequence. The antigen remains undetermined. Germline V CDR1 and CDR2: MNHNY, SVGAGI (reference sequence). The CDR3 spans 14 residues. Deletions cut 6 bases from V and 2 bases from J, with 14 bases between. Sequenced by immunoSEQ multiplex PCR; TCRdb stores in-frame clones only, minus some. The sample records 45,000 or so clones, roughly 90% being singletons. This sample was taken from a study of T cell responses to AZD1222 COVID-19 vaccine. General study points: Spike-specific TCRs gained breadth and depth after people received two AZD1222 doses. The study identified only five to seven AZD1222 recipients as seropositive at baseline. None of the repertoires were sampled until the peak T cell response had passed. Donors in the cohort were predominantly white British and more often female, and clonal diversity was possibly underestimated.

The clonotype comes from an adult who received the AZD1222 COVID-19 vaccine. The sequenced sample was peripheral blood, obtained 28 days after the second AZD1222 dose. The chain combines TRBV6-6 with TRBJ2-7; D is undetermined. The CDR3 DNA reads TGTGCCAGCAGCCCAGACATCGGTCCCTACGAGCAGTACTTC. Amino acid sequence: CASSPDIGPYEQYF.